The 10 T cell receptor beta chains in this list originate from one sample, sequenced in a study of cytomegalovirus exposure and HLA in healthy donors. TCRdb's copy holds only in-frame clones and misses some; the assay was immunoSEQ multiplex PCR. The table lists 200,000 to 300,000 clones, around 85% of them singletons. Source material: PBMCs. The receptors shown here come from a woman under 40 in good health and CMV-seropositive.

The chain joins TRBV13 to TRBJ1-2; D is perhaps TRBD1 (6 bases). V lost 1 base and J 4 bases, leaving 10 bases between the germline ends. The CDR3 loop spans 14 amino acids. Germline V gene lookup returns CDR1 PRHDT and CDR2 FYEKMQ (reference sequence). The DNA for the CDR3 is TGTGCCAGCAGCTTAGCCAGGGGTCTCTATGGCTACACCTTC. Encoded protein: CASSLARGLYGYTF.

This sequence joins TRBV13 and TRBJ2-3; 9 positions match TRBD2. The CDR3 runs to 16 residues. Germline V gene sequence: CDR1 PRHDT, CDR2 FYEKMQ (reference sequence). V dropped 4 bases and J dropped 11; count of bases not matched to a gene: 16. CDR3 nucleotide sequence: TGTGCCAGCAGCTCGTCCTGGGCGGGAGGGCGGTTTGGGCAGTATTTT. Translated, it gives CASSSSWAGGRFGQYF.

V and J are TRBV27 and TRBJ2-7; D may be TRBD1 (6 bases). Germline V gene sequence: CDR1 MNHEY, CDR2 SMNVEV (reference sequence). The CDR3 is 15 amino acids. Trimming took 8 bases from V and 2 from J, leaving 19 bases between them. CDR3 sequence: CASGWGPPRAYEQYF. The CDR3 bases are TGTGCCAGCGGATGGGGGCCGCCCAGGGCCTACGAGCAGTACTTC.

A single count supports this clone. V usage is TRBV6-1 and J usage is TRBJ1-1; TRBD1 is a possible D gene (5 bases). The V and J ends lost 2 bases and 1 base respectively, with 5 bases between them. Germline-derived CDR1 and CDR2 are MNHNS and SASEGT. The CDR3 extends over 13 amino acids. CDR3 protein: CASSEQGNTEAFF. In DNA, the CDR3 is TGTGCCAGCAGTGAACAGGGGAACACTGAAGCTTTCTTT.

For this clone: The sample contains more than one DNA sequence encoding this CDR3. This rearrangement joins TRBV7-6 to TRBJ2-7, with TRBD1 identical over 8 bases. Germline CDR1 is SGHVS and CDR2 is FNYEAQ. V was clipped by 5 bases and J by 6 bases; unmatched bases: 9. The CDR3 extends over 14 amino acids. The CDR3 DNA follows: TGTGCCAGCAGCCTCGGACAGGGTAATTTCGAGCAGTACTTC. As protein: CASSLGQGNFEQYF.

The rearrangement links TRBV5-4 to TRBJ2-3, with D tentatively TRBD2 (5 bases). Germline V gene lookup returns CDR1 SGHNT and CDR2 YYREEE (reference sequence). V lost 5 bases to trimming and J lost 6 bases, with 10 bases between them. The CDR3 runs to 12 residues. The CDR3 sequence is CASSRSGDTQYF. The DNA for the CDR3 is TGTGCCAGCAGTCGGAGCGGTGATACGCAGTATTTT.

The chain combines TRBV27 with TRBJ1-2; 7 positions match TRBD1. V shed 8 bases, J shed 8 bases, and the junction held 14 bases outside the gene matches. From germline, CDR1 is MNHEY and CDR2 SMNVEV (reference sequence). CDR3 length: 14 residues. CDR3 DNA sequence: TGTGCCAGCGCACCCCTCCTGACAGGGCCCGGCTACACCTTC. Translating gives CASAPLLTGPGYTF.

This clone was seen just once. The CDR3: CASSSPHYEQYF. CDR3 nucleotides: TGTGCCAGCAGTTCCCCACACTACGAGCAGTACTTC. The chain carries TRBV28 and TRBJ2-7; no clear D gene. The germline V gene encodes CDR1 MDHEN and CDR2 SYDVKM. The CDR3 contains 12 residues. Trimming took 4 bases from V and 3 from J, leaving 7 bases between them.

This chain uses TRBV5-1 with TRBJ1-1; D may be TRBD1 (5 bases). Germline V gene data show CDR1 as SGHRS and CDR2 as YFSETQ. V dropped 2 bases and J dropped 1 base, with 12 bases sitting between them. The CDR3 extends over 15 amino acids. CDR3 region: CASSFTRVANTEAFF. CDR3 DNA: TGCGCCAGCAGCTTTACCAGGGTGGCGAACACTGAAGCTTTCTTT. The variable domain in full, with the rest retrieved from reference TRBV5-1 and TRBJ1-1, is KAGVTQTPRYLIKTRGQQVTLSCSPISGHRSVSWYQQTPGQGLQFLFEYFSETQRNKGNFPGRFSGRQFSNSRSEMNVSTLELGDSALYLCASSFTRVANTEAFFGQGTRLTVV.

This clone was observed once. The gene calls are TRBV15 and TRBJ2-1; 12 nucleotides match TRBD1. The CDR3 runs to 17 residues. Germline CDR1 and CDR2: LNHNV and YYDKDF (reference sequence). Trimming at V came to 4 bases and at J to 5 bases, leaving 9 bases not matched to a gene. The CDR3 reads CATSIGTGGGSNNEQFF. As DNA, the CDR3 is TGTGCCACCAGCATAGGGACAGGGGGCGGTAGCAACAATGAGCAGTTCTTC.